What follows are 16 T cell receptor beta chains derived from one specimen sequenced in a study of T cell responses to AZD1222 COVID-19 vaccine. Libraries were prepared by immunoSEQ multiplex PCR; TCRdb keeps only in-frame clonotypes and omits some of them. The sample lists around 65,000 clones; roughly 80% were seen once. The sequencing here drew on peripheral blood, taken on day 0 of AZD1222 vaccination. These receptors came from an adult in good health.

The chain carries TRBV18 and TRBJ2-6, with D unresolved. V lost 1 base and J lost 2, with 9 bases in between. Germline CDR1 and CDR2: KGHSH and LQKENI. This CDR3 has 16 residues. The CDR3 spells CASSPLTLAGANVLTF. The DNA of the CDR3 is TGTGCCAGCTCACCACTGACCCTTGCTGGGGCCAACGTCCTGACTTTC.

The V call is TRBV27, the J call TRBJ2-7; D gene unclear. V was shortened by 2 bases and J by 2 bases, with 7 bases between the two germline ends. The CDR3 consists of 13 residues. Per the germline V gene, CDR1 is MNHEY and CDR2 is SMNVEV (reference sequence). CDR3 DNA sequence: TGTGCCAGCAGTTTAGCCCTAGCCTACGAGCAGTACTTC. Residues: CASSLALAYEQYF.

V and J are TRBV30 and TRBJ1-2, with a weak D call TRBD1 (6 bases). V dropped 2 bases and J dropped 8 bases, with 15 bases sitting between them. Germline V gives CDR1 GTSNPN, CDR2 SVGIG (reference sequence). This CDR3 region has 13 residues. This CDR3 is CAWSLSGGGGYTF. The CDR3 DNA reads TGTGCCTGGAGTCTAAGTGGGGGCGGAGGCTACACCTTC.

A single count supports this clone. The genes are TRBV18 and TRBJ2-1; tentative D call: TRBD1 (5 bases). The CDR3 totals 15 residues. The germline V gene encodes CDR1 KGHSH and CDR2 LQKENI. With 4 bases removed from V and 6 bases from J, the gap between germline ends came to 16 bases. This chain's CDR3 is CASSRNTGVGNEQFF. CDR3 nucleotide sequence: TGTGCCAGCTCACGAAACACAGGTGTCGGCAATGAGCAGTTCTTC. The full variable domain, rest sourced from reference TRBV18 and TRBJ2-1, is NAGVMQNPRHLVRRRGQEARLRCSPMKGHSHVYWYRQLPEEGLKFMVYLQKENIIDESGMPKERFSAEFPKEGPSILRIQQVVRGDSAAYFCASSRNTGVGNEQFFGPGTRLTVL.

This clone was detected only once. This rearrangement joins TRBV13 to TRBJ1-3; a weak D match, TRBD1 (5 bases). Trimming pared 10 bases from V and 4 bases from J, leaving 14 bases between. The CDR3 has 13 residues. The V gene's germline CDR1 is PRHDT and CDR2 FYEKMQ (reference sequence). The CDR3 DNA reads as TGTGCCACCGGGACCCGCGGGGGAAACACCATATATTTT. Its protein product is CATGTRGGNTIYF.

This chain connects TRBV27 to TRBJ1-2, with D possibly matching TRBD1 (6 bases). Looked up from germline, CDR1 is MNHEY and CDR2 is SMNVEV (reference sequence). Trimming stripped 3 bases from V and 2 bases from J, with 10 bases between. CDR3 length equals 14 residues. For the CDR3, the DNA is TGTGCCAGCAGTTTTAACAGGGTAAACTATGGCTACACCTTC. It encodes CASSFNRVNYGYTF.

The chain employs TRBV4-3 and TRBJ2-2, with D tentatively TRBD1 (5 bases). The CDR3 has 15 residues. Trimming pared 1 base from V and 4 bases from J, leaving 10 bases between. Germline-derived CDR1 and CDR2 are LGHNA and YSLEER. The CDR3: CASSQGLTVTGELFF. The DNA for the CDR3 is TGCGCCAGCAGCCAAGGCTTGACAGTCACCGGGGAGCTGTTTTTT.

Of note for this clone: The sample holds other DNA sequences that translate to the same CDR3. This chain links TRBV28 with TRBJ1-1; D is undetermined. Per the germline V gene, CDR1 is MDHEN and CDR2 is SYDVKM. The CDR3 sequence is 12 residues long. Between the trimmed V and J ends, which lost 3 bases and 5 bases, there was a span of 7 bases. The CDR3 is CASSLVRTEAFF. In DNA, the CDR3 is TGTGCCAGCAGTTTGGTTAGGACTGAAGCTTTCTTT.

The chain's CDR3 is CATGQGTNYGYTF. In DNA, the CDR3 is TGTGCCACCGGACAGGGGACCAACTATGGCTACACCTTC. J is TRBJ1-2 and V is TRBV15; 9 bases match TRBD1. V was pared by 8 bases and J by 2 bases, with 3 bases of the junction left unmatched. The germline V gene has CDR1 LNHNV and CDR2 YYDKDF (reference sequence). The CDR3 is 13 residues long.

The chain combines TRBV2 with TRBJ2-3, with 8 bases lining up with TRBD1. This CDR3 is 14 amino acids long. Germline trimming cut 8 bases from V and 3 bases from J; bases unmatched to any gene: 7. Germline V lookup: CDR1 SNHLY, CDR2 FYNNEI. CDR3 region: CASGSRGRTDTQYF. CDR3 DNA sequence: TGTGCCAGCGGGTCCAGGGGGCGGACAGATACGCAGTATTTT.

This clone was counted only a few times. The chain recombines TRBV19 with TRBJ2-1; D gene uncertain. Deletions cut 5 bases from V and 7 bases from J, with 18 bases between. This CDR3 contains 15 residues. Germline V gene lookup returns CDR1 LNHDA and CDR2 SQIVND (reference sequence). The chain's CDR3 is CASSLPTALGNEQFF. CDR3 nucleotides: TGTGCCAGTAGTCTCCCCACAGCCCTAGGGAATGAGCAGTTCTTC.

In DNA form, the CDR3 reads TGTGCCAGCAGGGGGACTAGCGGAGATACGCAGTATTTT. Translation gives CASRGTSGDTQYF. The rearrangement joins TRBV6-5 to TRBJ2-3; 11 bases fit TRBD2. With V trimmed by 6 bases and J by 5 bases, 1 base remained unmatched. CDR1 MNHEY and CDR2 SVGAGI come from the germline V gene. This CDR3 is built from 13 residues.

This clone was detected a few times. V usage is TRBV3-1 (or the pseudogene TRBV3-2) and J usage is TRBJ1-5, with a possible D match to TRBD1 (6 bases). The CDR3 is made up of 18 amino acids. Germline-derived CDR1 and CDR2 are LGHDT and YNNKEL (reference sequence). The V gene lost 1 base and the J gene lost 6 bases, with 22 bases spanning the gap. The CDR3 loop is CASSQVSQGLREGQPQHF. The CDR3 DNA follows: TGTGCCAGCAGCCAAGTGTCACAGGGCCTGAGAGAGGGTCAGCCCCAGCATTTT.

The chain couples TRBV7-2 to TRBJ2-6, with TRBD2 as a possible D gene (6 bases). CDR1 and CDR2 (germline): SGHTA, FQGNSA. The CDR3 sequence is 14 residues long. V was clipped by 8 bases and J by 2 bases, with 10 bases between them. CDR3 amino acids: CASRSGAGANVLTF. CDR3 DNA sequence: TGTGCCAGCCGGTCGGGGGCTGGGGCCAACGTCCTGACTTTC.

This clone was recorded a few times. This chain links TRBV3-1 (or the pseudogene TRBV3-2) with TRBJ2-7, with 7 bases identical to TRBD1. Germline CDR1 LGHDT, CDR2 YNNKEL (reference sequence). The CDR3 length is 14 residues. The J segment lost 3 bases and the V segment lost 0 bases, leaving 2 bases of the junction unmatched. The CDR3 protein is CASSQDRTGYEQYF. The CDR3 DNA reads TGTGCCAGCAGCCAAGATAGGACAGGCTACGAGCAGTACTTC.

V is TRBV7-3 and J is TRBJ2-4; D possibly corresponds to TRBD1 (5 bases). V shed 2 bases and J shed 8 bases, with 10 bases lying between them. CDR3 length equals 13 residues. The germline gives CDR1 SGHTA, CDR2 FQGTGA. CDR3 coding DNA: TGTGCCAGCAGCTTAGGACATTGGGACATTCAGTACTTC. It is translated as CASSLGHWDIQYF.